The 20 T cell receptor beta chains given below trace back to one sample, sequenced in a study of CD8+ T cells in alopecia areata. After isolation, RNA underwent reverse transcription to generate cDNA as the sequencing template. Data came from immunoSEQ multiplex PCR; TCRdb stores just in-frame clones and leaves some out. This table holds some 170,000 clones, about 67% found once. The source material was CD8+ T cells sorted from blood, sampled at week 0. The receptors here all came from a human donor with alopecia areata.

This clone was recorded once. The chain joins TRBV9 to TRBJ1-2, with TRBD1 matching over 10 bases. The CDR3 is 16 amino acids. Germline trimming cut 2 bases from V and 2 bases from J; bases unmatched to any gene: 6. From germline, CDR1 is SGDLS and CDR2 YYNGEE. CDR3 residues: CASSVRTGQGNYGYTF. The DNA for the CDR3 is TGTGCCAGCAGCGTGAGGACGGGACAGGGGAACTATGGCTACACCTTC. Using reference TRBV9 and TRBJ1-2 for the parts outside the CDR3, the full variable domain is DSGVTQTPKHLITATGQRVTLRCSPRSGDLSVYWYQQSLDQGLQFLIQYYNGEERAKGNILERFSAQQFPDLHSELNLSSLELGDSALYFCASSVRTGQGNYGYTFGSGTRLTVV.

This sequence joins TRBV14 and TRBJ2-7; D gene ambiguous. The CDR3 sequence is 16 residues long. The V end lost 0 bases, the J end lost 6 bases, and 18 bases lay between the germline ends. The germline V gene encodes CDR1 SGHDN and CDR2 FVKESK. Here the CDR3 reads CASSQDNRYTLFEQYF. The CDR3, as DNA: TGTGCCAGCAGCCAAGATAACCGATATACGTTGTTCGAGCAGTACTTC.

The chain carries TRBV7-9 and TRBJ1-2, with 10 bases that match TRBD1. The J segment lost 7 bases and the V segment lost 7 bases, leaving 15 bases of the junction unmatched. The length of the CDR3 is 16 residues. From germline, CDR1 is SEHNR and CDR2 FQNEAQ (reference sequence). The CDR3 nucleotides are TGTGCCAGCACCAAAGGGCTTGGACAGGGGGTCGGTGGCTACACCTTC. Its translation is CASTKGLGQGVGGYTF.

This chain joins TRBV6-5 and TRBJ1-1; maybe TRBD1 (5 bases). Germline V gene sequence: CDR1 MNHEY, CDR2 SVGAGI. The CDR3 loop spans 12 amino acids. V dropped 2 bases and J dropped 7 bases, with 8 bases sitting between them. This chain's CDR3 is CASSYGQGEAFF. The DNA of the CDR3 is TGTGCCAGCAGTTACGGGCAGGGTGAAGCTTTCTTT.

The V gene is TRBV5-6, the J gene TRBJ1-5; maybe TRBD1 (5 bases). This CDR3 is 14 amino acids long. The ends were cut back, 0 bases at V and 4 bases at J, with 8 bases in the middle. Germline V lookup: CDR1 SGHDT, CDR2 YYEEEE. The CDR3 DNA follows: TGTGCCAGCAGCTTGGGAGGGGCTAATCAGCCCCAGCATTTT. Translating it yields CASSLGGANQPQHF.

The CDR3 DNA reads as TGCAGCGTTGTAACAGGAACCTACAATGAGCAGTTCTTC. Amino acid sequence: CSVVTGTYNEQFF. The chain links TRBV29-1 to TRBJ2-1; D is possibly TRBD1 (5 bases). The CDR3 has 13 amino acids. CDR1 is SQVTM, CDR2 ANQGSEA, per germline. V was pared by 4 bases and J by 2 bases, with 9 bases between.

The chain recombines TRBV11-2 with TRBJ2-3, with D perhaps TRBD2 (6 bases). Looked up from germline, CDR1 is SGHAT and CDR2 is FQNNGV. The CDR3 length is 15 residues. The germline V and J ends were trimmed by 3 bases and 6 bases, with 16 bases remaining between them. As DNA, the CDR3 is TGTGCCAGCAGCTTTTGGGACGGGGGATCCGATACGCAGTATTTT. It is translated as CASSFWDGGSDTQYF.

This clone was observed a handful of times. This chain joins TRBV4-1 and TRBJ2-7, with TRBD2 matching over 12 bases. V gave up 3 bases and J gave up 5 bases; unmatched junction bases: 5. The CDR3 runs to 15 residues. Per germline, CDR1 MGHRA and CDR2 YSYEKL. The CDR3 region has the DNA TGCGCCAGCAGCCAGATGGGACTAGCGGGCCACGAGCAGTACTTC. Its protein is CASSQMGLAGHEQYF.

The chain couples TRBV4-1 to TRBJ1-1; the D is unclear. Trimming removed 1 base at V and 3 bases at J, with 6 bases between. CDR1 is MGHRA and CDR2 is YSYEKL in the germline V gene. This CDR3 comprises 13 residues. This CDR3 is CASSQGPYTEAFF. The CDR3 DNA follows: TGCGCCAGCAGCCAAGGGCCTTACACTGAAGCTTTCTTT.

The chain has TRBV7-9 and TRBJ2-7; D unclear. Germline V CDR1 and CDR2: SEHNR, FQNEAQ (reference sequence). The CDR3 runs 13 residues. Deletions cut 0 bases from V and 5 bases from J, with 8 bases between. The CDR3 is CASSLASTHEQYF. CDR3 sequence (DNA): TGTGCCAGCAGCTTAGCCAGTACCCACGAGCAGTACTTC.

This clone has only one observation. The CDR3 spells CASSLGLQPQHF. The CDR3 region has the DNA TGTGCCAGCAGCTTAGGATTGCAGCCCCAGCATTTT. The chain couples TRBV13 to TRBJ1-5; D is undetermined. The V and J ends lost 0 bases and 7 bases respectively, with 4 bases between them. CDR1 and CDR2 from the germline V gene are PRHDT and FYEKMQ (reference sequence). CDR3 length: 12 residues.

This sequence joins TRBV30 and TRBJ2-7, with unresolved D. Germline V gene sequence: CDR1 GTSNPN, CDR2 SVGIG (reference sequence). This CDR3 has 15 residues. Trimming shortened V by 3 bases and J by 0 bases, and 15 bases separated the two germline ends. Here the CDR3 DNA reads TGTGCCTGGAGCCAAGCAGTCAGTAGCTCCTACGAGCAGTACTTC. Its protein product is CAWSQAVSSSYEQYF.

This chain connects TRBV5-6 to TRBJ2-4, with D unresolved. The germline V gene has CDR1 SGHDT and CDR2 YYEEEE. With 4 bases removed from V and 0 bases from J, the gap between germline ends came to 11 bases. The CDR3 is 15 residues long. The CDR3 loop is CASSPPALAKNIQYF. CDR3 DNA: TGTGCCAGCAGCCCCCCGGCCCTAGCCAAAAACATTCAGTACTTC.

V and J are TRBV7-9 and TRBJ2-7, with 8 bases aligning to TRBD1. J gave up 5 bases and V 7 bases, and 4 bases lay outside the gene matches. Germline CDR1 and CDR2: SEHNR and FQNEAQ (reference sequence). The CDR3 totals 12 residues. The CDR3 DNA reads TGTGCCAGCACAGGGGGCGCGGACGAGCAGTACTTC. This encodes CASTGGADEQYF.

The chain uses TRBV19 and TRBJ1-1, with a possible D match to TRBD1 (5 bases). CDR1 is LNHDA and CDR2 is SQIVND in the germline V gene (reference sequence). Trimming removed 4 bases from V and 6 bases from J, with 9 bases in between. CDR3 length equals 12 residues. Here the CDR3 DNA reads TGTGCCAGTAGTAGAAGGGGTGCTGAAGCTTTCTTT. Translation: CASSRRGAEAFF.

This clone was detected a few times. The rearrangement uses TRBV29-1 and TRBJ1-1; D is ambiguous. The CDR3 consists of 11 residues. CDR1 and CDR2 from the germline V gene are SQVTM and ANQGSEA. The V and J ends lost 5 bases and 4 bases respectively, with 8 bases between them. The CDR3 protein is CSVWGGTEAFF. DNA of the CDR3: TGCAGCGTTTGGGGAGGCACTGAAGCTTTCTTT. Combining the CDR3 with reference TRBV29-1 and TRBJ1-1 gives the whole variable domain SAVISQKPSRDICQRGTSLTIQCQVDSQVTMMFWYRQQPGQSLTLIATANQGSEATYESGFVIDKFPISRPNLTFSTLTVSNMSPEDSSIYLCSVWGGTEAFFGQGTRLTVV.

The rearrangement joins TRBV5-1 to TRBJ2-1; D call uncertain. Germline lookup yields CDR1 SGHRS and CDR2 YFSETQ. The CDR3 consists of 16 residues. V was pared by 1 base and J by 3 bases, with 14 bases between. CDR3 sequence reads: CASSLRDRSLYNEQFF. CDR3 bases: TGCGCCAGCAGCTTGAGAGACCGATCTCTCTACAATGAGCAGTTCTTC.

This rearrangement joins TRBV29-1 to TRBJ1-2; 9 bases fit TRBD1. This CDR3 comprises 17 residues. CDR1 SQVTM and CDR2 ANQGSEA come from the germline V gene. J was trimmed by 2 bases and V by 6 bases; bases with no gene match: 16. CDR3 bases: TGCAGCGTCGAAACCCCGGGACAGGGTTGGGTAAACTATGGCTACACCTTC. Translation gives CSVETPGQGWVNYGYTF.

The CDR3 region is CASSRYGRDTDTQYF. The CDR3 DNA reads as TGCGCCAGCAGCCGTTACGGCAGGGACACAGATACGCAGTATTTT. The chain recombines TRBV4-1 with TRBJ2-3; the D gene is possibly TRBD1 (5 bases). There are 15 residues in the CDR3. Looked up from germline, CDR1 is MGHRA and CDR2 is YSYEKL. V lost 4 bases and J lost 2, with 13 bases in between.

This clone was seen only a few times. CDR3: CASSLTDGNYGYTF. CDR3 sequence (DNA): TGTGCCAGCAGCTTGACCGACGGGAACTATGGCTACACCTTC. J is TRBJ1-2 and V is TRBV7-8; D is unresolved. Germline V CDR1 and CDR2: SGHVS, FQNEAQ. The CDR3 has 14 residues. V was shortened by 3 bases and J by 2 bases, with 10 bases between the two germline ends.